The 4 T cell receptor beta chains listed next were all sequenced from one sample in a study of control samples from healthy donors and cancer patients. Here immunoSEQ multiplex PCR was the method, and the copy in TCRdb shows in-frame clones only, minus some. This sample has approximately 50,000 clones, with 85% to 95% found just once. The sequenced material came from PBMCs. All receptors derive from a man aged 30 to 45 with colorectal cancer.

The chain is built from TRBV14 and TRBJ2-2, with 11 bases identical to TRBD2. The CDR3 has 16 amino acids. Trimming cost V 4 bases and J 4 bases; bases outside gene matches: 5. The germline gives CDR1 SGHDN, CDR2 FVKESK. The CDR3 sequence: CASSPASGGFTGELFF. DNA of the CDR3: TGTGCCAGCAGCCCCGCTAGCGGGGGGTTCACCGGGGAGCTGTTTTTT.

The V and J genes are TRBV5-5 and TRBJ1-5; D perhaps matches TRBD1 (6 bases). V lost 0 bases and J lost 8, with 15 bases in between. This CDR3 has 15 amino acids. Germline V gene sequence: CDR1 SGHKS, CDR2 YYEKEE (reference sequence). The CDR3 DNA reads as TGTGCCAGCAGCTTGGAGGCAGGGGCGAGGGAGCCCCAGCATTTT. Translation gives CASSLEAGAREPQHF.

This chain connects TRBV30 to TRBJ1-4, with D possibly being TRBD1 (5 bases). Trimming removed 2 bases at V and 5 bases at J, with 21 bases between. Germline V gene sequence: CDR1 GTSNPN, CDR2 SVGIG (reference sequence). The CDR3 spans 17 residues. The DNA of the CDR3 is TGTGCCTGGAGTCTAGGGGCCAACCGTCCGGCGAATGAAAAACTGTTTTTT. Amino acids: CAWSLGANRPANEKLFF.

The rearrangement links TRBV3-1 (or the pseudogene TRBV3-2) to TRBJ2-7, with D possibly being TRBD1 (6 bases). Trimming removed 11 bases from V and 5 bases from J, with 13 bases in between. This CDR3 comprises 11 residues. CDR1 and CDR2 (germline): LGHDT, YNNKEL (reference sequence). CDR3 protein: CASDSPHEQYF. As DNA, the CDR3 is TGTGCCTCGGACAGCCCCCACGAGCAGTACTTC.